This T cell receptor beta chain was sequenced in a study of cytomegalovirus exposure and HLA in healthy donors. Study-wide context: Both the approximately 120 validation repertoires and the approximately 700 first-cohort repertoires used the same platform, as reported by a later analysis.

Assay used: immunoSEQ multiplex PCR; TCRdb lists only in-frame clones, some missing. The sample lists about 360,000 clones; 86% were seen once. Whole-study results and caveats: The tendency of first-cohort TCR clusters to co-occur in the 120 or so validation repertoires emerged from a later analysis. The study put around 180 TCR beta chains on its list as cytomegalovirus-associated. Specific recognition of CMV antigens was confirmed in vitro for a few chains (all CMV-associated).

Germline loops: CDR1 SGHRS, CDR2 YFSETQ. Trimming shortened V by 4 bases and J by 1 base, and 8 bases separated the two germline ends. The CDR3 extends over 13 amino acids. With respect to this clone: Its target is unknown.

The specimen was PBMCs. The rearrangement joins TRBV5-1 to TRBJ1-1, with D perhaps TRBD1 (5 bases). The receptor comes from a woman younger than 30 in good health and CMV-seronegative. The CDR3 nucleotides are TGCGCCAGCAGCCCCAGGGAGAACACTGAAGCTTTCTTT. Translated, it gives CASSPRENTEAFF.